The rows below give T cell receptor beta chains drawn from one sample of a study of blood T cells in healthy people across ages. TCRdb ran MiXCR on the 5' RACE reads and lists one entry per CDR3 protein. The sample lists hundreds of thousands of distinct CDR3 sequences; over 25% were seen once. These data were also filed under a second study, of T cells of mothers and their children.

The specimen was blood. The receptor set was obtained from a boy aged 2-15 years in good health. Each CDR3 is given with its conserved first and last residue. A D gene is named only where the DNA matches it firmly.

CDR3aa: CASSQRTANTEAFF
v_gene: TRBV11-2
len: 14
d_gene: -
j_gene: TRBJ1-1

CDR3aa: CSGSLGLNTEAFF
v_gene: TRBV20-1
len: 13
d_gene: -
j_gene: TRBJ1-1

CDR3aa: CASRKRAGFEFF
v_gene: TRBV7-2
len: 12
d_gene: -
j_gene: TRBJ2-5

CDR3aa: CASSIGDRDTGELFF
v_gene: TRBV19
len: 15
d_gene: TRBD1
j_gene: TRBJ2-2

CDR3aa: CASSQVVGTEAFF
v_gene: TRBV3-1
len: 13
d_gene: -
j_gene: TRBJ1-1

CDR3aa: CSASPHDGGELFF
v_gene: TRBV20-1
len: 13
d_gene: -
j_gene: TRBJ2-2

CDR3aa: CASSQGTRMKTEAFF
v_gene: TRBV3-1
len: 15
d_gene: -
j_gene: TRBJ1-1

CDR3aa: CASSSNQQANEKLFF
v_gene: TRBV27
len: 15
d_gene: -
j_gene: TRBJ1-4

CDR3aa: CASSLYPPTGNYGYTF
v_gene: TRBV6-1
len: 16
d_gene: -
j_gene: TRBJ1-2

CDR3aa: CAISASDPSEQYF
v_gene: TRBV10-3
len: 13
d_gene: -
j_gene: TRBJ2-7

CDR3aa: CASNRESWAEAFF
v_gene: TRBV12-3/TRBV12-4
len: 13
d_gene: -
j_gene: TRBJ1-1

CDR3aa: CSALLGRAETQYF
v_gene: TRBV29-1
len: 13
d_gene: -
j_gene: TRBJ2-5

CDR3aa: CASSQDCPGQGETQYF
v_gene: TRBV3-1
len: 16
d_gene: TRBD1
j_gene: TRBJ2-5

CDR3aa: CASSSLRRNEQFF
v_gene: TRBV12-3/TRBV12-4
len: 13
d_gene: -
j_gene: -

CDR3aa: CSARTDFNYGYTF
v_gene: TRBV20-1
len: 13
d_gene: -
j_gene: TRBJ1-2

CDR3aa: CASSESVPNQETQYF
v_gene: TRBV10-2
len: 15
d_gene: -
j_gene: TRBJ2-5

CDR3aa: CSANDRASGDYEKLFF
v_gene: TRBV20-1
len: 16
d_gene: -
j_gene: TRBJ1-4

CDR3aa: CASSLGPGGPYNEQFF
v_gene: TRBV7-9
len: 16
d_gene: TRBD2
j_gene: TRBJ2-1

CDR3aa: CASRETGGRSYNEQFF
v_gene: TRBV27
len: 16
d_gene: TRBD1
j_gene: TRBJ2-1

CDR3aa: CASSAGLGKETQYF
v_gene: TRBV7-9
len: 14
d_gene: TRBD2
j_gene: TRBJ2-5

CDR3aa: CASSQIQAKNTEAFF
v_gene: TRBV3-1
len: 15
d_gene: -
j_gene: TRBJ1-1

CDR3aa: CASSVEELAGAEQYF
v_gene: TRBV9
len: 15
d_gene: TRBD2
j_gene: TRBJ2-7

CDR3aa: CASSPPSARETQYF
v_gene: TRBV5-1
len: 14
d_gene: -
j_gene: TRBJ2-5

CDR3aa: CATKALSHNEQFF
v_gene: TRBV15
len: 13
d_gene: -
j_gene: TRBJ2-1

CDR3aa: CASSYAHTSGGPIPYNEQFF
v_gene: TRBV6-7
len: 20
d_gene: TRBD2
j_gene: TRBJ2-1

CDR3aa: CSVDGLAGTDTQYF
v_gene: TRBV29-1
len: 14
d_gene: TRBD2
j_gene: TRBJ2-3

CDR3aa: CASSFGTMNTEAFF
v_gene: TRBV12-3/TRBV12-4
len: 14
d_gene: -
j_gene: TRBJ1-1

CDR3aa: CASSSRLVPYNEQFF
v_gene: TRBV7-8
len: 15
d_gene: -
j_gene: -

CDR3aa: CASSPYPTPWKNAQYF
v_gene: TRBV14
len: 16
d_gene: -
j_gene: TRBJ2-4

CDR3aa: CASSRSGSGGGEQFF
v_gene: TRBV12-3/TRBV12-4
len: 15
d_gene: TRBD2
j_gene: TRBJ2-1

CDR3aa: CASRASESNEQFF
v_gene: TRBV5-1
len: 13
d_gene: -
j_gene: TRBJ2-1

CDR3aa: CASSEALWRGNKGYGYTF
v_gene: TRBV2
len: 18
d_gene: -
j_gene: TRBJ1-2

CDR3aa: CASGREGPHDTQYF
v_gene: TRBV27
len: 14
d_gene: TRBD2
j_gene: TRBJ2-3

CDR3aa: CASSQAPLGLDEQFF
v_gene: TRBV4-1
len: 15
d_gene: -
j_gene: TRBJ2-1

CDR3aa: CASSASGTGAYEQFF
v_gene: TRBV9
len: 15
d_gene: TRBD1
j_gene: TRBJ2-1

CDR3aa: CASSVGGSRSPLHF
v_gene: TRBV9
len: 14
d_gene: -
j_gene: TRBJ1-6

CDR3aa: CASSGPRYEQYF
v_gene: TRBV19
len: 12
d_gene: -
j_gene: TRBJ2-7

CDR3aa: CASSSPGVKETQYF
v_gene: TRBV5-1
len: 14
d_gene: -
j_gene: TRBJ2-5

CDR3aa: CASSLTQGETQYF
v_gene: TRBV27
len: 13
d_gene: -
j_gene: TRBJ2-5

CDR3aa: CASSESNLAGVPGELFF
v_gene: TRBV25-1
len: 17
d_gene: TRBD2
j_gene: TRBJ2-2

CDR3aa: CAWSRTGSQAFF
v_gene: TRBV30
len: 12
d_gene: TRBD1
j_gene: TRBJ1-1